These T cell receptor beta chains were read from a single sample in a study of cytomegalovirus exposure and HLA in healthy donors. Assay: immunoSEQ multiplex PCR; the TCRdb copy retains only in-frame clones and omits some. The table records 100,000 to 150,000 clones, 84% of them present only once. The material sequenced was PBMCs. The receptors come from a woman younger than 35 in good health and CMV-seropositive. Both conserved end residues are part of each CDR3. A D gene is named only where the DNA matches it firmly. The size entry is marked missing in some rows and otherwise reads once, few, many or a size class.

J | size | D | V | DNA | CDR3
TRBJ1-1 | - | - | TRBV6-1 | TGTGCCAGCAGTTCGAATCAGGGCACTGAAGCTTTCTTT | CASSSNQGTEAFF
TRBJ2-3 | - | TRBD2 | TRBV7-3 | TGTGCCAGCGCGGGGGGGCGCGGGAGCACAGATACGCAGTATTTT | CASAGGRGSTDTQYF
TRBJ1-1 | - | - | TRBV5-5 | TGTGCCAGCAGCTTGGTACGGGGCACTGAAGCTTTCTTT | CASSLVRGTEAFF
TRBJ2-7 | - | - | TRBV7-9 | TGTGCCAGCAGCTTAGGAGGCTCGGTTAACTACGAGCAGTACTTC | CASSLGGSVNYEQYF
TRBJ2-3 | few | TRBD2 | TRBV15 | TGTGCCACCAGCTCTCGGGGGGTCGCCACAGATACGCAGTATTTT | CATSSRGVATDTQYF
TRBJ1-1 | - | - | TRBV7-9 | TGTGCCAGCAGCGTGACAGAGGACACTGAAGCTTTCTTT | CASSVTEDTEAFF
TRBJ2-5 | few | TRBD2 | TRBV5-1 | TGCGCCAGCAGCTTGATGAGCGGGGAAGAGACCCAGTACTTC | CASSLMSGEETQYF
TRBJ2-7 | - | - | TRBV5-1 | TGCGCCAGCAGCTTGGTCGCCTACGAGCAGTACTTC | CASSLVAYEQYF
TRBJ1-4 | - | - | TRBV7-8 | TGTGCCAGCAGCTTAGGGGGGGGAGAGGAAAAACTGTTTTTT | CASSLGGGEEKLFF
TRBJ2-1 | - | - | TRBV19 | TGTGCCAGTAGTATAGACGGCAGGGATCGGAATGAGCAGTTCTTC | CASSIDGRDRNEQFF
TRBJ2-7 | - | - | TRBV11-1 | TGTGCCAGCAGCCCCGAGACCAGGGGCGAGCAGTACTTC | CASSPETRGEQYF
TRBJ1-2 | - | - | TRBV28 | TGTGCCAGCAGCCGCTCCGGGAGAGAGGATTATGGCTACACCTTC | CASSRSGREDYGYTF
TRBJ1-1 | - | - | TRBV19 | TGTGCCAGTAGTATTAGTGGCGCGGCTGAAGCTTTCTTT | CASSISGAAEAFF
TRBJ2-5 | - | - | TRBV19 | TGTGCCAGTAGTAAAAACTCCAGGGAGACCCAGTACTTC | CASSKNSRETQYF
TRBJ1-5 | - | - | TRBV10-2 | TGCGCCAGCAGTGAAGCGGCTAATCAGCCCCAGCATTTT | CASSEAANQPQHF
TRBJ1-2 | - | TRBD1 | TRBV2 | TGTGCCAGCAGTCTCGATCCGGGACAGGGCAAAGGCTACACCTTC | CASSLDPGQGKGYTF
TRBJ2-7 | large | - | TRBV10-3 | TGTGCCATCAGTTCGGACTCTCCTTACGAGCAGTACTTC | CAISSDSPYEQYF
TRBJ2-5 | - | TRBD2 | TRBV7-9 | TGTGCCAGCAGCATGGGACTAGCGGGGGGAGAGACCCAGTACTTC | CASSMGLAGGETQYF
TRBJ2-5 | - | TRBD1 | TRBV29-1 | TGCAGCGTTGAACTAGGGTCAGGGGGCATTTCTGAGACCCAGTACTTC | CSVELGSGGISETQYF
TRBJ1-6 | - | - | TRBV5-5 | TGTGCCAGCAGCTTGGTGACGGACTTGAATTCACCCCTCCACTTT | CASSLVTDLNSPLHF
TRBJ2-3 | - | - | TRBV2 | TGTGCCAGCAATCAACAGGGAACAGATACGCAGTATTTT | CASNQQGTDTQYF
TRBJ1-1 | - | TRBD1 | TRBV5-1 | TGCGCCAGCAGCCGACAGGGGCTGAACACTGAAGCTTTCTTT | CASSRQGLNTEAFF
TRBJ2-7 | - | TRBD2 | TRBV6-5 | TGTGCCAGCAGTCCCCGGGGGGTAGGCTACGAGCAGTACTTC | CASSPRGVGYEQYF
TRBJ2-1 | once | TRBD2 | TRBV28 | TGTGCCAGCACCCCGACTAGCGGGGGCCCGAGCTCCTACAATGAGCAGTTCTTC | CASTPTSGGPSSYNEQFF
TRBJ1-3 | - | - | TRBV19 | TGTGCCAGTAGTATAACTCCTGGAAACACCATATATTTT | CASSITPGNTIYF
TRBJ1-2 | - | - | TRBV2 | TGTGCCAGCAGGGGAACAGGGCCAAACTATGGCTACACCTTC | CASRGTGPNYGYTF
TRBJ2-6 | - | TRBD2 | TRBV10-2 | TGCGCCAGCAAGGAGCGGGGCCTATTCTCTGGGGCCAACGTCCTGACTTTC | CASKERGLFSGANVLTF
TRBJ2-1 | once | TRBD1 | TRBV5-1 | TGCGCCAGCAGCTTCGACTCAGGGGGCATGGAGCAGTTCTTC | CASSFDSGGMEQFF
TRBJ2-1 | few | TRBD2 | TRBV27 | TGTGCCAGCAGTCCTCGACTAGCGGGGAGGAATGAGCAGTTCTTC | CASSPRLAGRNEQFF
TRBJ2-4 | - | TRBD2 | TRBV4-1 | TGCGCCAGCAGCCGGGCCCGGCTAGCGGGGGCCGGGGTCGGGGGAAACATTCAGTACTTC | CASSRARLAGAGVGGNIQYF
TRBJ1-3 | - | - | TRBV2 | TGTGCCAGCAGTGAATCGCGCTCTGGAAACACCATATATTTT | CASSESRSGNTIYF
TRBJ1-5 | - | - | TRBV7-2 | TGTGCCAGCAGCTTAGATGGCGGGGGGCAGCCCCAGCATTTT | CASSLDGGGQPQHF
TRBJ1-1 | - | - | TRBV1 | TGCACCAGCAGCCAAGAACCTAATAGCACTGAAGCTTTCTTT | CTSSQEPNSTEAFF
TRBJ2-4 | - | - | TRBV6-8 | TGTGCCAGCAGTCTGGGGAGCATTCAGTACTTC | CASSLGSIQYF
TRBJ1-6 | - | - | TRBV6-1 | TGTGCCAGCAGTGAGGTAGCCGGTCCCCACTTT | CASSEVAGPHF
TRBJ1-2 | - | - | TRBV29-1 | TGCAGCGTTTTGGGCAGTGAAAGCGGCGGCTACACCTTC | CSVLGSESGGYTF
TRBJ1-5 | few | - | TRBV4-1 | TGCGCCAGCAGCCAAGATCCGGCAGGACAGCCCCAGCATTTT | CASSQDPAGQPQHF
TRBJ1-1 | - | - | TRBV30 | TGTGCCTACCTCATCTCGGGGAAGGGTGAAGCTTTCTTT | CAYLISGKGEAFF
TRBJ2-3 | - | TRBD1 | TRBV30 | TGTGCCTGGAGTGGGACAGGCAAAAGCACAGATACGCAGTATTTT | CAWSGTGKSTDTQYF
TRBJ2-7 | - | TRBD2 | TRBV9 | TGTGCCAGCAGCGTAGGCGGGGGGGGCTACGAGCAGTACTTC | CASSVGGGGYEQYF
TRBJ1-4 | - | - | TRBV20-1 | TGCAGTGCCATGTCAGGTGAAAAACTGTTTTTT | CSAMSGEKLFF
TRBJ1-2 | medium-sized | - | TRBV25-1 | TGTGCCAGCAGTGATCAGGGATCTAACTATGGCTACACCTTC | CASSDQGSNYGYTF
TRBJ2-1 | - | TRBD1 | TRBV7-9 | TGTGCCAGCAGCCAGAACCCCGGGACAGGGTACAATGAGCAGTTCTTC | CASSQNPGTGYNEQFF
TRBJ2-4 | - | - | TRBV4-1 | TGCGCCAGCAGCCAGCCCCTAAGGGGGAGCATTCAGTACTTC | CASSQPLRGSIQYF
TRBJ1-5 | - | - | TRBV19 | TGTGCCAGTAGTATAGTGCTCCAGTTCAGCAATCAGCCCCAGCATTTT | CASSIVLQFSNQPQHF
TRBJ2-3 | - | - | TRBV27 | TGTGCCAGCAGATGGATAGGGGCGGGGACAGATACGCAGTATTTT | CASRWIGAGTDTQYF
TRBJ2-3 | - | TRBD2 | TRBV19 | TGTGCCAGTAGTAGTACTAGCGGTTCAGCGGGTACGCAGTATTTT | CASSSTSGSAGTQYF
TRBJ2-3 | - | - | TRBV29-1 | TGCAGCGTTGATGACACCCTCCCAGATACGCAGTATTTT | CSVDDTLPDTQYF
TRBJ1-4 | once | TRBD1 | TRBV10-3 | TGTGCCATCAGGGGACAGGTTAATGAAAAACTGTTTTTT | CAIRGQVNEKLFF
TRBJ2-2 | - | - | TRBV9 | TGTGCCAGCACCCTTGGGACAACCAACGGGGAGCTGTTTTTT | CASTLGTTNGELFF
TRBJ2-7 | - | - | TRBV6-5 | TGTGCCAGCAGTTACGGACAGACAGCGTACGAGCAGTACTTC | CASSYGQTAYEQYF
TRBJ1-1 | - | - | TRBV15 | TGTGCCACCAGCACCGACAAGGCCCCGAACACTGAAGCTTTCTTT | CATSTDKAPNTEAFF